This TCR beta chain was identified in a study of graft-versus-host responses after intestinal transplantation. About the research overall: Anti-thymocyte globulin was used for induction in all recipients, who then took tacrolimus and steroids for roughly three years.

General observations from the study: Early post-transplant falls in HvG clones accompanied the peak levels of circulating GvH clones.

For this clone: Its antigen is unidentified.

Investigators treated the graft tissue so that it released intraepithelial and lamina propria lymphocytes. TCRdb's copy holds only in-frame clones and misses some; the assay was immunoSEQ multiplex PCR. The table includes tens of thousands of clones, 80% detected once. This CDR3 comprises 15 residues. V usage is TRBV21-1 and J usage is TRBJ1-2; the table assigns TRBD1, which was not confirmed against the DNA. TRBV21-1 constitutes a pseudogene. The material sequenced was ileum tissue, taken 98 days after intestinal transplantation. This clonotype was obtained from a human patient who received an intestinal transplant, so some T cells may come from the graft donor. The DNA of the CDR3 is TGTGCCAGCAGCGAACGACAGGGGAAGAGGTATGGCTACACCTTC. Its translation: CASSERQGKRYGYTF.